This note documents a single T cell receptor (beta chain) sequence. Its antigen is currently unknown. This entry is derived from a study of metastatic and nonmetastatic thyroid tumors. In the study overall: Both malignant and benign thyroid patients supplied peripheral blood and tumor or nodule tissue samples, across which the repertoires of these patients were then compared.

No treatment had been given to any patient before thyroid surgery. CDR1 and CDR2 from the germline V gene are KGHSH and LQKENI. The CDR3 totals 14 residues. Between the trimmed V and J ends, which lost 3 bases and 3 bases, there was a span of 12 bases. Study-level results: According to reports, the diversity of TCR beta was significantly higher in malignant thyroid tumors than in benign nodules, and this held in both blood and tumor samples.

In the source study's methods: Built for papillary thyroid cancer, a distant-metastasis classifier drew on CDR3 differences across clinicopathological groups. MiXCR was used by TCRdb to re-call the PCR reads. The V and J calls, along with clone size, are taken from TCRdb and not from the paper's own processing. The sample has fewer than 40,000 clones, roughly 30% seen once. Material for sequencing was blood. The sequence was obtained from a female donor with papillary thyroid cancer or a benign thyroid nodule (not recorded which). Some clones in this sample may be carry-over from other donors' samples. This sequence joins TRBV18 and TRBJ2-7, with no clear D. This CDR3 is CASSPQQNHYEQYF. The CDR3 DNA is TGTGCCAGCTCACCGCAACAGAACCACTACGAGCAGTACTTC.